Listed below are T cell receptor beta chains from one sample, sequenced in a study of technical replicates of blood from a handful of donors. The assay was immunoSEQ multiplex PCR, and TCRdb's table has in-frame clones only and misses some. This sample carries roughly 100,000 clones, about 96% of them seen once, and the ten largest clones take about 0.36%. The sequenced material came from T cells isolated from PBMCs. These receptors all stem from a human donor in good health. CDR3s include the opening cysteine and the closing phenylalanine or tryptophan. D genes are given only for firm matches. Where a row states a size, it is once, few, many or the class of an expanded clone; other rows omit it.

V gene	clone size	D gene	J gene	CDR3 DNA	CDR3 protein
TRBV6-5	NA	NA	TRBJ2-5	TGTGCCAGCAGCCTACTAACGGAGTACCAAGAGACCCAGTACTTC	CASSLLTEYQETQYF
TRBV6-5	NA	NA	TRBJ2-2	TGTGCCACTACGGGGTTAGGCGGGGAGCTGTTTTTT	CATTGLGGELFF
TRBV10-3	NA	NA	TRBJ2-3	TGTGCCATCAATAGTCCCCCCGAAGCAGATACGCAGTATTTT	CAINSPPEADTQYF
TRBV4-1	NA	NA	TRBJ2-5	TGCGCCAGCAGCCAAGTCCCCGGGGGGCAGGAGACCCAGTACTTC	CASSQVPGGQETQYF
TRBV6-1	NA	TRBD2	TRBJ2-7	TGTGCCAGCACCTTAGCGGGAGAATACGAGCAGTACTTC	CASTLAGEYEQYF
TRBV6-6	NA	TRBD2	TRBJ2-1	TGTGCCAGCAGTTACTTGGCGGGAGGGCCGGACAATGAGCAGTTCTTC	CASSYLAGGPDNEQFF
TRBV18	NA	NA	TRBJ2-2	TGTGCCAGCTCACCTGGCAGAATGAACACCGGGGAGCTGTTTTTT	CASSPGRMNTGELFF
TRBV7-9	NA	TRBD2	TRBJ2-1	TGTGCCAGCAGCACTGAGCGGGAGGTGTTCTTC	CASSTEREVFF
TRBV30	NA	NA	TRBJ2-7	TGTGCCTGGAGTAGGGTCCCAGGGGTAAGCGAGCAGTACTTC	CAWSRVPGVSEQYF
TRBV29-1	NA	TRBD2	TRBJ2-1	TGCAGCGCCGTCCTAGCGGCCTTCCTCAATGAGCAGTTCTTC	CSAVLAAFLNEQFF
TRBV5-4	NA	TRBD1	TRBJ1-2	TGTGCCAGCAGCCCGACAGGGGGAAGTGGCTACACCTTC	CASSPTGGSGYTF
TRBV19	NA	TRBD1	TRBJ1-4	TGTGCCAGTAGGGAGAGGGGGCTGGATGAAAAACTGTTTTTT	CASRERGLDEKLFF
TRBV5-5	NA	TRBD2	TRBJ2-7	TGTGCCAGCAGCTTGGGCAGCGGGACCTCCTACGAGCAGTACTTC	CASSLGSGTSYEQYF
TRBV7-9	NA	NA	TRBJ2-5	TGTGCCAGCAGCTTAGCGCCCAGGAGGCAGGCAGAGACCCAGTACTTC	CASSLAPRRQAETQYF
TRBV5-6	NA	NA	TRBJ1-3	TGTGCCAGCAGCTCACTCGGAAACACCATATATTTT	CASSSLGNTIYF
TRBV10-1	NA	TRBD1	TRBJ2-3	TGCGCCAGCAGCTCCTCCGGGACAGGGTTTGATACGCAGTATTTT	CASSSSGTGFDTQYF
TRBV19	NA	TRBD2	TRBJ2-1	TGTGCCAGTAGTTTACAAGCGGGAGGCTCCTACAATGAGCAGTTCTTC	CASSLQAGGSYNEQFF
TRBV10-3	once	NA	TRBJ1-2	TGTGCCATCAGTGGGCCACAGGGTAACTATGGCTACACCTTC	CAISGPQGNYGYTF
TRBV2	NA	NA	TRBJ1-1	TGTGCCAGCAGTGAAGCGCAATCAGTTAACACTGAAGCTTTCTTT	CASSEAQSVNTEAFF
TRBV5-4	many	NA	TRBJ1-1	TGTGCCAGCAGCTTGATCGGGTTTGGCACTGAAGCTTTCTTT	CASSLIGFGTEAFF
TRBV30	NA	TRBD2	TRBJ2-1	TGTGCCTGGGACGATAGGCGGGAGGACAATGAGCAGTTCTTC	CAWDDRREDNEQFF
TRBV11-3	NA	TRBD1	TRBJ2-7	TGTGCCAGCAGCTTAGCTACGGGACAGACCTACGAGCAGTACTTC	CASSLATGQTYEQYF
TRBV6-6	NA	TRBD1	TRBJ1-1	TGTGCCAGCAGATCTAACAAGAACAGGGGGCGCCAGTTTGCTTTCTTT	CASRSNKNRGRQFAFF
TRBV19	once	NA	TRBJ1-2	TGTGCCAGTAGTAGGGCAGGGTCCCTAGCTAACTATGGCTACACCTTC	CASSRAGSLANYGYTF
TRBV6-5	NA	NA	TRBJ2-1	TGTGCCAGCAGTTACCGGGTCTCTCGCTCCTACAATGAGCAGTTCTTC	CASSYRVSRSYNEQFF
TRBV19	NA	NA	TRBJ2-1	TGTGCCAGTAGCGGGTTCGGATACAATGAGCAGTTCTTC	CASSGFGYNEQFF
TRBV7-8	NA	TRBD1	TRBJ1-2	TGTGCCAGCAGCTTGAGCTGGTCCGGGACAGGGCCTTATGGCTACACCTTC	CASSLSWSGTGPYGYTF
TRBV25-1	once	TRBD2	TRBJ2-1	TGTGCCAGCACCCTTCCGGGAGGGTCCTACAATGAGCAGTTCTTC	CASTLPGGSYNEQFF
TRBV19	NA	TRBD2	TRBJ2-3	TGTGCCAGTAGTCCAGCCTTCTCTCAAGCGGGAGGCATCACGCAGTATTTT	CASSPAFSQAGGITQYF
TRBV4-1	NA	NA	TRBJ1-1	TGCGCCAGCAGAATGGGACATCAGAACACTGAAGCTTTCTTT	CASRMGHQNTEAFF
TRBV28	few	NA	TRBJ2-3	TGTGCCAGCAGCCGCGGACAACCCACAGATACGCAGTATTTT	CASSRGQPTDTQYF
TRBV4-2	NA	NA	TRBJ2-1	TGTGCCAGCAGCCAAGGCGCGGAGGGCCGGGGGAATGAGCAGTTCTTC	CASSQGAEGRGNEQFF
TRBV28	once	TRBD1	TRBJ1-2	TGTGCCAGCAGCTCGACAGGGGTATATGGCTACACCTTC	CASSSTGVYGYTF
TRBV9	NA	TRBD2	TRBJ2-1	TGTGCCAGCAGCACGACTAGCAGCAATGAGCAGTTCTTC	CASSTTSSNEQFF
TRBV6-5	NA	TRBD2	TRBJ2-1	TGTGCCAGCAGTTACGGGACTAGCGTTGATGAGCAGTTCTTC	CASSYGTSVDEQFF
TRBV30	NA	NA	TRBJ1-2	TGTGCCTGGAGTGTGGGGGGACCCTATGGCTACACCTTC	CAWSVGGPYGYTF
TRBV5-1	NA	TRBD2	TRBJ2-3	TGCGCCAGCAGCTTGGGAATTACGGGAGGGGGCACAGATACGCAGTATTTT	CASSLGITGGGTDTQYF
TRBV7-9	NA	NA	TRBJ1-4	TGTGCCAGCAGCGCGACAGACCTGTTTGGGGAAAAACTGTTTTTT	CASSATDLFGEKLFF
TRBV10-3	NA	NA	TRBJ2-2	TGTGCCATCAGTGGACAGAAACCCGCCGGGGAGCTGTTTTTT	CAISGQKPAGELFF
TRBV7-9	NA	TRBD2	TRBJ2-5	TGTGCCAGCAGCTTACCCCTAGGACTAGCGGGAGAAGAGACCCAGTACTTC	CASSLPLGLAGEETQYF
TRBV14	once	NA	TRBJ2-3	TGTGCCAGCAGCCAGCGGAGGTCAGATACGCAGTATTTT	CASSQRRSDTQYF
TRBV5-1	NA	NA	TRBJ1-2	TGCGCCAGCAGCACGACTGGAGGCGGCGGCTACACCTTC	CASSTTGGGGYTF
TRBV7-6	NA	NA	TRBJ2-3	TGTGCCAGCAGCCTTCTCCCAGATACGCAGTATTTT	CASSLLPDTQYF
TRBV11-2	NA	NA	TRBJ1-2	TGTGCCAGCAGGAGGCCTGAGGATGGCTACACCTTC	CASRRPEDGYTF
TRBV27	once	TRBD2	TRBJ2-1	TGTGCCATCTCGGGGGGGCTGGGGAATGAGCAGTTCTTC	CAISGGLGNEQFF
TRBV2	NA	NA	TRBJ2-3	TGTGCCAGCAGAGAGGGGGGGTCGACAGATACGCAGTATTTT	CASREGGSTDTQYF
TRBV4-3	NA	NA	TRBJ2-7	TGCGCCAGCAGCCAAGATTTGCCCGGGATGCACTACGAGCAGTACTTC	CASSQDLPGMHYEQYF
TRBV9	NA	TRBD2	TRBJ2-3	TGTGCCAGCAGCGTCGGACTAGGGAAGACAGATACGCAGTATTTT	CASSVGLGKTDTQYF
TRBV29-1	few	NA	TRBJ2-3	TGCAGCGTTGGGTACCTAAACACAGATACGCAGTATTTT	CSVGYLNTDTQYF
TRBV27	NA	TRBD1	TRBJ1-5	TGTGCCAGCAGTTCGGACAGGGGGCAAGGTCAGCCCCAGCATTTT	CASSSDRGQGQPQHF
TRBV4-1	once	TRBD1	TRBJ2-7	TGCGCCAGCAGCCCGACAGGGGAATCCTACGAGCAGTACTTC	CASSPTGESYEQYF
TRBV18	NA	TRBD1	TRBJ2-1	TGTGCCAGCTCACCACCGGGACAGGGGTCCGTGGGTGCCCGGAATGAGCAGTTCTTC	CASSPPGQGSVGARNEQFF
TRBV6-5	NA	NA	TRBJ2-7	TGTGCCAGCAGTCCCCGCGACTACGAGCAGTACTTC	CASSPRDYEQYF